This T cell receptor (beta chain) was sequenced in a study of early T cells in non-severe SARS-CoV-2 infection. Overall study context: Whole-blood bulk RNA, unsorted, was sequenced, and chains were unpaired.

V shed 4 bases and J 2 bases; nucleotides not matched to a gene: 20. This CDR3 comprises 20 residues. Germline values: CDR1 SGHTA, CDR2 FQGTGA. Unique molecular identifiers (one per individual cDNA molecule) were attached. TCRdb analysed the 5' RACE reads with MiXCR anew, one entry per CDR3 protein. The sample contains 95,000 to 120,000 distinct CDR3 sequences, 9% to 13% of which appear only once. This clonotype was picked up many times. Sequencing was done on a sample of whole blood. The J gene is TRBJ1-5, the V gene TRBV7-3, with 7 bases lining up with TRBD1. The TCR sequence derives from an adult who was a healthcare worker with PCR-confirmed SARS-CoV-2 infection or an uninfected control (not recorded which). CDR3 nucleotides: TGTGCCAGCAGCTACGAGCGGGGGCGTTACAGGGGCTTGGGCAATCAGCCCCAGCATTTT. Protein: CASSYERGRYRGLGNQPQHF.